The TCR beta chain under discussion was sequenced for a study of T cell responses to AZD1222 COVID-19 vaccine. Study outcomes and limitations: Spike-specific TCR breadth and depth went up after people got two AZD1222 doses.

Comment on this clone: The antigen is unknown.

This CDR3 comprises 19 residues. The germline CDR1 and CDR2 sequences are GTSNPN and SVGIG (reference sequence). Unmatched junction bases numbered 19, after V lost 4 bases and J lost 4 bases. Profiled with immunoSEQ multiplex PCR; TCRdb holds only in-frame clones, not every one. The table records 150,000 to 200,000 clones, under 95% of them present only once. This TCR was sampled from an adult who received the AZD1222 COVID-19 vaccine. The specimen was peripheral blood, collected 28 days after the second AZD1222 dose. This chain connects TRBV30 to TRBJ2-1; the match to TRBD2 covers 10 bases. The CDR3 loop reads CAWTQGLADIWGIYNEQFF. CDR3 coding DNA: TGTGCCTGGACCCAAGGACTAGCGGATATCTGGGGGATATACAATGAGCAGTTCTTC.